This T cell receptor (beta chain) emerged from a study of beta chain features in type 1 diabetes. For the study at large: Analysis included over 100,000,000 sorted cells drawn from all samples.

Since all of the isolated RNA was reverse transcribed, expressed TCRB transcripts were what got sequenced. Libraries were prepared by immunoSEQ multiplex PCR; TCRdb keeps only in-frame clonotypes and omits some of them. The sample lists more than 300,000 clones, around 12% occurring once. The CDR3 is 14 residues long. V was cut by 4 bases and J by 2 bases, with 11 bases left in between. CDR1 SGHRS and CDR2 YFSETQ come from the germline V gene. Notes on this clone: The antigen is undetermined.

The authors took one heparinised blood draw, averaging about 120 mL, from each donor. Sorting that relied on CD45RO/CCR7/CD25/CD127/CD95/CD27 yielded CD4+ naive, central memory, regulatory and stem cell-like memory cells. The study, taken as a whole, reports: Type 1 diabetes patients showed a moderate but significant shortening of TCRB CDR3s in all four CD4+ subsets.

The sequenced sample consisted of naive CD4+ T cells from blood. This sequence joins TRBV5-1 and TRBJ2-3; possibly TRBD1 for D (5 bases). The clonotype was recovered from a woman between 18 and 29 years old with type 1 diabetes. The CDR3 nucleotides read TGCGCCAGCAGCCCGGTGGACAACACAGATACGCAGTATTTT. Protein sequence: CASSPVDNTDTQYF.